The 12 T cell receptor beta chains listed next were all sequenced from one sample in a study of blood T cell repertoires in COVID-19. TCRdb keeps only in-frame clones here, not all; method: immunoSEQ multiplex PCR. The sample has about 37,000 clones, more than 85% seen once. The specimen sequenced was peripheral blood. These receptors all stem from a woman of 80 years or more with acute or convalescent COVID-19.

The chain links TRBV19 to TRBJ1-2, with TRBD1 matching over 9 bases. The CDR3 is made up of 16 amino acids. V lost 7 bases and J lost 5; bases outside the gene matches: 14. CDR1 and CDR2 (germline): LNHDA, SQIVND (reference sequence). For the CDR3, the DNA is TGTGCCAGTACCCATCCCCAGGACAGGGGAAGGTATGGCTACACCTTC. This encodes CASTHPQDRGRYGYTF.

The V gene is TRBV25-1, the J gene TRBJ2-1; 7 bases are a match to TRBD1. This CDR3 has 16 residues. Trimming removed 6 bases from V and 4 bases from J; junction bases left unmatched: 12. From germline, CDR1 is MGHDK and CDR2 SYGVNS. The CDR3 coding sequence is TGTGCCAGCAGGAGCGTGTCGGGACAGCATTACAATGAGCAGTTCTTC. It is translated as CASRSVSGQHYNEQFF.

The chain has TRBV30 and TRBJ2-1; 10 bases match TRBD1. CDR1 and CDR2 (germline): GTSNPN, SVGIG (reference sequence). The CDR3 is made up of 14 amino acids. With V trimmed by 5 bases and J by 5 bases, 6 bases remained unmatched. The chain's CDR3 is CAWSRDRGHNEQFF. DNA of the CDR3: TGTGCCTGGTCCCGGGACAGGGGCCACAATGAGCAGTTCTTC.

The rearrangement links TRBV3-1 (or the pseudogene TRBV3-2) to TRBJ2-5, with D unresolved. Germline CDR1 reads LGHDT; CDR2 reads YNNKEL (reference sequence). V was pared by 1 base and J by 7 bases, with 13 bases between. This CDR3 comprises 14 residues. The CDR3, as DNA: TGTGCCAGCAGCCAAGCCCTCGGGTCCCCGACCCAGTACTTC. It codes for CASSQALGSPTQYF.

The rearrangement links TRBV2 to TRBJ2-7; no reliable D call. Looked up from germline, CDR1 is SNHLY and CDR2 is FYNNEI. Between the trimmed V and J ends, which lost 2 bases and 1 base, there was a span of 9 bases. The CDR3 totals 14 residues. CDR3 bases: TGTGCCAGCAGTGAACAGATCAGGTCCTACGAGCAGTACTTC. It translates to CASSEQIRSYEQYF.

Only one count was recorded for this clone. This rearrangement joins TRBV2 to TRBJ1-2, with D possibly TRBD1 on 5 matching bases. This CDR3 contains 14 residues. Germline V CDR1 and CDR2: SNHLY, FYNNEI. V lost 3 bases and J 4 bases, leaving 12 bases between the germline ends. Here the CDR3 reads CASSDAGLVYGYTF. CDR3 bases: TGTGCCAGCAGTGATGCAGGGTTGGTCTATGGCTACACCTTC.

The CDR3 here is CASRWSQGGEQFF. The CDR3 bases are TGTGCCAGCAGGTGGTCGCAGGGGGGTGAGCAGTTCTTC. J is TRBJ2-1 and V is TRBV5-4, with D perhaps matching TRBD1 (7 bases). CDR1 is SGHNT, CDR2 YYREEE, per germline (reference sequence). V was trimmed by 5 bases and J by 9 bases, leaving 15 bases between them. The length of the CDR3 is 13 residues.

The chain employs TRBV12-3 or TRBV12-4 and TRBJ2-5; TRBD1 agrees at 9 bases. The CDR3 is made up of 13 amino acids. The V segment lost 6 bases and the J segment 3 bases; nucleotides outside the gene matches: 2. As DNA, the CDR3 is TGTGCCAGCAGACGGACAGGGGAAGAGACCCAGTACTTC. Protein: CASRRTGEETQYF.

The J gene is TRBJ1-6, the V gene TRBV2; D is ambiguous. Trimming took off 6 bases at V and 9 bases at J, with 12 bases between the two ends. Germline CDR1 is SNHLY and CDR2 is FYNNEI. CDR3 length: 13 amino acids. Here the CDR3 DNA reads TGTGCCAGCAGGACTTTACTTTCTTCACCCCTCCACTTT. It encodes CASRTLLSSPLHF.

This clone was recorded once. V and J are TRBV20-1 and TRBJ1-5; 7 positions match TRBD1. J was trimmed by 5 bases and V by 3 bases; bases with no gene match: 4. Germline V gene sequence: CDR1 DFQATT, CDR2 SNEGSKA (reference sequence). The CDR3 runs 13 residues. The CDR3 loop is CSASSQGDQPQHF. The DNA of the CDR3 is TGCAGTGCTAGTAGTCAGGGGGATCAGCCCCAGCATTTT.

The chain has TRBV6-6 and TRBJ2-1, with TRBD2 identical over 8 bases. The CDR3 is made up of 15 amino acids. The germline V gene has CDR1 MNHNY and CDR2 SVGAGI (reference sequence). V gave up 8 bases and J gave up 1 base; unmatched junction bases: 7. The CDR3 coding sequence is TGTGCCAGCGTCCCAGCGGGGGCTTCCTACAATGAGCAGTTCTTC. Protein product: CASVPAGASYNEQFF.

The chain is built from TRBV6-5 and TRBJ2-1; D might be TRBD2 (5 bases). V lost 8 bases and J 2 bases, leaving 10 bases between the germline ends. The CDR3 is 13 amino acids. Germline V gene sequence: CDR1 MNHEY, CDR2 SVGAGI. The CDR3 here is CASFLATYNEQFF. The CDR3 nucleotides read TGTGCCAGCTTTCTAGCAACCTACAATGAGCAGTTCTTC.